The 29 T cell receptor beta chains in this list originate from one sample, sequenced in a study of Ad26.COV2.S vaccination and SARS-CoV-2 variants (dated by TCRdb to the early 2020s). Receptor amplification or capture employed the immunoSEQ multiplex PCR assay. TCRdb's version of the immuneACCESS table is confined to in-frame rearrangements and falls short of the full clone set. An unresolved V gene accounts for under half of the shortfall where checked; the remainder is of unknown origin. This sample holds approximately 300,000 clones; around four fifths were observed only once. 2% to 2.5% of the sample lies in the top ten. Explained via the paper, the treatment or condition label denotes: about 20 received Ad26.COV2.S at low or high dose, single or two shots; 5 received placebo; per-sample allocation not given. For vaccine and placebo recipients, repertoires were sequenced using samples collected on day 63 after the first injection.

Sequencing was performed on peripheral blood, taken in a trial of Ad26.COV2.S vaccine versus placebo. Receptor source: a person between 18 and 65 years old who received the Ad26.COV2.S COVID-19 vaccine or a placebo.

This chain connects TRBV10-3 to TRBJ2-3, with 8 bases identical to TRBD2. V was clipped by 10 bases and J by 5 bases; unmatched bases: 14. The CDR3 has 15 amino acids. Germline V lookup: CDR1 ENHRY, CDR2 SYGVKD. The CDR3 region is CATTPRSGAEDTQYF. The DNA for the CDR3 is TGTGCCACGACGCCGCGTAGCGGGGCTGAAGATACGCAGTATTTT.

This clone appeared once. This rearrangement joins TRBV19 to TRBJ2-1; D not certain. The germline gives CDR1 LNHDA, CDR2 SQIVND (reference sequence). The CDR3 covers 15 residues. The V end was cut by 3 bases, the J end by 7 bases, with 16 bases between. The DNA for the CDR3 is TGTGCCAGTAGTATGGAACCTCTTAGACGGAATGAGCAGTTCTTC. It translates to CASSMEPLRRNEQFF.

The V call is TRBV12-3 or TRBV12-4, the J call TRBJ1-1; D gene unclear. Trimming shortened V by 1 base and J by 9 bases, and 9 bases separated the two germline ends. The CDR3 covers 12 residues. The CDR3 DNA reads as TGTGCCAGCAGTTTAGGGAGGGCAAAAGCTTTCTTT. Its protein product is CASSLGRAKAFF.

The chain is built from TRBV6-5 and TRBJ1-6; 8 bases line up with TRBD1. The V gene's germline CDR1 is MNHEY and CDR2 SVGAGI. The trim removed 6 bases at V and 5 bases at J, leaving 6 bases unmatched. This CDR3 spans 15 amino acids. The CDR3 loop is CASSPTGADNSPLHF. DNA for the CDR3: TGTGCCAGCAGCCCGACAGGGGCGGATAATTCACCCCTCCACTTT.

The chain links TRBV30 to TRBJ2-7; 10 nucleotides line up with TRBD1. V shed 7 bases and J 3 bases; nucleotides not matched to a gene: 9. Germline CDR1 and CDR2: GTSNPN and SVGIG (reference sequence). The CDR3 is 14 residues long. CDR3 region: CASISRDRGYEQYF. DNA for the CDR3: TGTGCCTCGATATCCCGGGACAGGGGCTACGAGCAGTACTTC.

The genes are TRBV5-6 and TRBJ2-3, with a tentative D call TRBD1 (6 bases). Germline V gene lookup returns CDR1 SGHDT and CDR2 YYEEEE. The CDR3 consists of 14 residues. The ends were cut back, 0 bases at V and 5 bases at J, with 10 bases in the middle. In DNA, the CDR3 is TGTGCCAGCAGCTTGGGGGGGCACGGAGATACGCAGTATTTT. This translates into CASSLGGHGDTQYF.

This chain links TRBV5-4 with TRBJ2-2; a weak D match, TRBD2 (6 bases). V lost 2 bases and J lost 2, with 10 bases in between. Germline V lookup: CDR1 SGHNT, CDR2 YYREEE (reference sequence). The CDR3 covers 15 residues. The CDR3: CASSLGLLNTGELFF. The CDR3 DNA is TGTGCCAGCAGCTTAGGACTACTCAACACCGGGGAGCTGTTTTTT.

The CDR3 nucleotides read TGTGCCAGCAGCGCTAGGGGGTCCAGGGAACATGAGCAGTTCTTC. The encoded protein is CASSARGSREHEQFF. The gene calls are TRBV7-9 and TRBJ2-1; a possible D gene is TRBD1 (6 bases). With 5 bases removed from V and 8 bases from J, the gap between germline ends came to 19 bases. This CDR3 region has 15 residues. CDR1 is SEHNR, CDR2 FQNEAQ, per germline (reference sequence).

CDR3 in amino acids: CASSWGRQNEKLFF. The CDR3, as DNA: TGTGCCAGCAGCTGGGGCAGACAGAATGAAAAACTGTTTTTT. The chain combines TRBV9 with TRBJ1-4; weak D call: TRBD1 (5 bases). Per germline, CDR1 SGDLS and CDR2 YYNGEE. There are 14 residues in the CDR3. Trimming cost V 4 bases and J 5 bases, with 12 bases left between them. The full variable domain, in which reference TRBV9 and TRBJ1-4 provide the parts outside the CDR3, is DSGVTQTPKHLITATGQRVTLRCSPRSGDLSVYWYQQSLDQGLQFLIQYYNGEERAKGNILERFSAQQFPDLHSELNLSSLELGDSALYFCASSWGRQNEKLFFGSGTQLSVL.

This clone was seen only a few times. V and J are TRBV6-5 and TRBJ2-3, with D perhaps given as TRBD1 or TRBD2 (6 bases each). The germline V gene encodes CDR1 MNHEY and CDR2 SVGAGI. V was trimmed by 5 bases and J by 14 bases, leaving 17 bases between them. The CDR3 is made up of 12 amino acids. CDR3 protein: CASSQTGAPRYF. DNA of the CDR3: TGTGCCAGCAGTCAAACGGGGGCCCCGAGGTATTTT.

This chain connects TRBV28 to TRBJ2-7, with TRBD2 identical over 15 bases. CDR1 MDHEN and CDR2 SYDVKM come from the germline V gene. CDR3 size: 16 residues. Germline trimming cut 8 bases from V and 3 bases from J; bases unmatched to any gene: 8. The CDR3: CASGGLAGGTVYEQYF. CDR3 nucleotides: TGTGCCAGCGGGGGACTAGCGGGGGGAACCGTCTACGAGCAGTACTTC.

This clone appeared a few times. This chain links TRBV7-9 with TRBJ2-7; 7 nucleotides line up with TRBD1. Trimming at V came to 3 bases and at J to 6 bases, leaving 8 bases not matched to a gene. CDR3 size: 14 residues. Germline V gives CDR1 SEHNR, CDR2 FQNEAQ (reference sequence). The CDR3 sequence: CASSFIRGLGEQYF. The CDR3 DNA follows: TGTGCCAGCAGCTTTATAAGGGGGCTGGGCGAGCAGTACTTC. Together with reference TRBV7-9 and TRBJ2-7, the CDR3 gives the full variable domain: DTGVSQNPRHKITKRGQNVTFRCDPISEHNRLYWYRQTLGQGPEFLTYFQNEAQLEKSRLLSDRFSAERPKGSFSTLEIQRTEQGDSAMYLCASSFIRGLGEQYFGPGTRLTVT.

The rearrangement joins TRBV11-3 to TRBJ1-4, with D unresolved. Trimming pared 3 bases from V and 11 bases from J, leaving 19 bases between. The CDR3 loop spans 15 amino acids. The germline V gene has CDR1 SGHNT and CDR2 YENEEA. The CDR3 spells CASSLSGEGLRKLFF. The CDR3 nucleotides are TGTGCCAGCAGCTTGAGTGGTGAAGGGCTCAGGAAACTGTTTTTT.

This clone came up once. V usage is TRBV11-3 and J usage is TRBJ2-1; a possible D gene is TRBD2 (6 bases). The CDR3 runs 17 residues. Trimming removed 0 bases from V and 4 bases from J, with 16 bases in between. CDR1 and CDR2 (germline): SGHNT, YENEEA. CDR3 sequence (DNA): TGTGCCAGCAGCTTAGATCTGAACGGGGGAATATACAATGAGCAGTTCTTC. It codes for CASSLDLNGGIYNEQFF.

Concerning this clone: Other DNA variants within this sample encode the same CDR3. The chain couples TRBV7-9 to TRBJ1-5; no clear D gene. In germline, CDR1 is SEHNR, CDR2 FQNEAQ (reference sequence). There are 13 residues in the CDR3. The germline V and J ends were trimmed by 3 bases and 0 bases, with 3 bases remaining between them. The CDR3 protein is CASSLSSNQPQHF. The CDR3 nucleotides are TGTGCCAGCAGCTTGAGTAGCAATCAGCCCCAGCATTTT. Looking up the rest from reference TRBV7-9 and TRBJ1-5 gives the full variable domain: DTGVSQNPRHKITKRGQNVTFRCDPISEHNRLYWYRQTLGQGPEFLTYFQNEAQLEKSRLLSDRFSAERPKGSFSTLEIQRTEQGDSAMYLCASSLSSNQPQHFGDGTRLSIL.

Here the CDR3 reads CASRSGTVTYEQYF. CDR3 nucleotide sequence: TGCGCCAGCAGGTCCGGGACAGTAACCTACGAGCAGTACTTC. The chain links TRBV5-1 to TRBJ2-7; 7 nucleotides align to TRBD1. CDR1 is SGHRS and CDR2 is YFSETQ in the germline V gene. With 5 bases clipped from V and 2 bases from J, the junction kept 7 bases outside the gene matches. This CDR3 comprises 14 residues.

The CDR3 region is CASSYVDTDTQYF. Here the CDR3 DNA reads TGTGCCAGCAGTTACGTGGACACAGATACGCAGTATTTT. The rearrangement links TRBV6-6 to TRBJ2-3; D ambiguous. The CDR3 sequence is 13 residues long. V was clipped by 2 bases and J by 2 bases, with 5 bases between them. Germline CDR1 reads MNHNY; CDR2 reads SVGAGI (reference sequence).

The rearrangement links TRBV7-9 to TRBJ1-5, with TRBD1 as a possible D gene (5 bases). Trimming removed 6 bases at V and 0 bases at J, with 12 bases between. CDR1 SEHNR and CDR2 FQNEAQ come from the germline V gene (reference sequence). This CDR3 comprises 15 residues. CDR3 nucleotides: TGTGCCAGCAGTCTGTTAGGGGATAGCAATCAGCCCCAGCATTTT. Residues: CASSLLGDSNQPQHF.

The count of this clone is one. V and J are TRBV24-1 and TRBJ2-1, with 9 bases identical to TRBD1. Per germline, CDR1 KGHDR and CDR2 SFDVKD. CDR3 size: 15 residues. V was clipped by 4 bases and J by 7 bases; unmatched bases: 7. The CDR3 bases are TGTGCCACCAGTGACCCCCGAGGGACAGGGAATGAGCAGTTCTTC. Translating gives CATSDPRGTGNEQFF.

The V call is TRBV29-1, the J call TRBJ1-1; 7 bases line up with TRBD1. There are 13 residues in the CDR3. Germline V gene sequence: CDR1 SQVTM, CDR2 ANQGSEA. Losses at the gene ends were 5 bases for V and 0 bases for J; bases not matched to a gene: 3. The CDR3 region is CSVRDSLNTEAFF. The CDR3 nucleotides read TGCAGCGTTAGGGACAGCTTGAACACTGAAGCTTTCTTT.

The chain recombines TRBV29-1 with TRBJ1-2; D not certain. Deletions cut 3 bases from V and 0 bases from J, with 2 bases between. CDR1 and CDR2 (germline): SQVTM, ANQGSEA. The CDR3 totals 11 residues. The CDR3 bases are TGCAGCGTTGAGACTAACTATGGCTACACCTTC. Amino acid sequence: CSVETNYGYTF.

The chain recombines TRBV19 with TRBJ2-2, with 10 positions matching TRBD1. Germline lookup yields CDR1 LNHDA and CDR2 SQIVND (reference sequence). This CDR3 contains 16 residues. The V gene end was trimmed by 7 bases and the J gene end by 1 base; junction bases not matched to a gene: 6. CDR3 residues: CASIKGDRGNTGELFF. DNA for the CDR3: TGTGCCAGTATTAAAGGGGACAGGGGGAACACCGGGGAGCTGTTTTTT.

In its sample, this clone was seen once. The CDR3 DNA sequence: TGTGCCAGCAGCGTAGCTACCCCCGCTAGCGGGGGGGCCGTGGGTTCCACAGATACGCAGTATTTT. Protein sequence: CASSVATPASGGAVGSTDTQYF. The rearrangement joins TRBV9 to TRBJ2-3; TRBD2 agrees at 12 bases. J lost 2 bases, V lost 0 bases, and 19 bases had no gene match. Germline assignment: CDR1 SGDLS and CDR2 YYNGEE. The CDR3 length is 22 residues. Using reference TRBV9 and TRBJ2-3 for the parts outside the CDR3, the full variable domain is DSGVTQTPKHLITATGQRVTLRCSPRSGDLSVYWYQQSLDQGLQFLIQYYNGEERAKGNILERFSAQQFPDLHSELNLSSLELGDSALYFCASSVATPASGGAVGSTDTQYFGPGTRLTVL.

The V and J genes are TRBV19 and TRBJ1-1; D perhaps matches TRBD1 (5 bases). CDR1 and CDR2 from the germline V gene are LNHDA and SQIVND (reference sequence). The V end lost 5 bases, the J end lost 0 bases, and 16 bases lay between the germline ends. This CDR3 has 16 amino acids. CDR3 DNA sequence: TGTGCCAGTAGTCCGCCGCGGGGGACGGTGAACACTGAAGCTTTCTTT. This encodes CASSPPRGTVNTEAFF.

This sequence joins TRBV6-2 or TRBV6-3 and TRBJ2-4; D is unclear. Germline CDR1 is MNHEY and CDR2 is SVGEGT. Trimming took 4 bases from V and 0 from J, leaving 16 bases between them. The CDR3 is 17 residues long. The CDR3 DNA follows: TGTGCCAGCAGTTTTTTACAGTTTTCTCTAGCCAAAAACATTCAGTACTTC. Its protein product is CASSFLQFSLAKNIQYF.

V gene TRBV28 combines with J gene TRBJ1-4, with 7 bases identical to TRBD1. With V trimmed by 3 bases and J by 4 bases, 5 bases remained unmatched. There are 15 residues in the CDR3. Germline V CDR1 and CDR2: MDHEN, SYDVKM. The CDR3 region is CASSFGDRYNEKLFF. The CDR3 DNA reads as TGTGCCAGCAGTTTTGGGGACAGATATAATGAAAAACTGTTTTTT.

The chain combines TRBV19 with TRBJ2-2; perhaps TRBD2 as D (5 bases). The V gene lost 5 bases and the J gene lost 1 base, with 14 bases spanning the gap. Germline CDR1 LNHDA, CDR2 SQIVND (reference sequence). The CDR3 sequence is 16 residues long. CDR3 sequence reads: CASSDTRTVNTGELFF. The CDR3 coding sequence is TGTGCCAGTAGTGATACTAGGACGGTGAACACCGGGGAGCTGTTTTTT. The whole variable domain, remainder taken from reference TRBV19 and TRBJ2-2, is DGGITQSPKYLFRKEGQNVTLSCEQNLNHDAMYWYRQDPGQGLRLIYYSQIVNDFQKGDIAEGYSVSREKKESFPLTVTSAQKNPTAFYLCASSDTRTVNTGELFFGEGSRLTVL.

This clone was counted a few times. The chain recombines TRBV5-1 with TRBJ1-4, with 10 bases lining up with TRBD1. The ends lost 7 bases at V and 8 bases at J; junction bases unmatched: 5. Germline V gives CDR1 SGHRS, CDR2 YFSETQ. CDR3 size: 13 residues. CDR3 nucleotides: TGCGCCAGCCGGGACAGGGGAATGGAAAAACTGTTTTTT. Amino acids: CASRDRGMEKLFF.

The rearrangement uses TRBV4-1 and TRBJ2-5; D may be TRBD2 (5 bases). CDR3 length equals 14 residues. CDR1 and CDR2 from the germline V gene are MGHRA and YSYEKL. Trimming stripped 1 base from V and 3 bases from J, with 9 bases between. CDR3 sequence: CASSQGTGEETQYF. CDR3 nucleotides: TGCGCCAGCAGCCAAGGGACCGGGGAAGAGACCCAGTACTTC.